This T cell receptor beta chain was documented in a study of blood T cell repertoires in COVID-19. About the research overall: COVID-19 samples, acute and convalescent, were from the United States, Italy and Spain.

In the original analysis: Researchers report that nucleated cell counts were estimated from reference gene primer amplification. Method: immunoSEQ multiplex PCR; TCRdb's copy keeps in-frame clones and lacks some. D and trimming were read from the DNA, whereas the V and J calls and clone size are those reported in that table. The data show some 100,000 clones, with around nine tenths seen just once and around 5.7% held by the top ten. The CDR3 sequence is 14 residues long. From germline, CDR1 is MGHDK and CDR2 SYGVNS. Trimming cost V 6 bases and J 0 bases, with 8 bases left between them. Sequences were obtained from peripheral blood. This receptor was taken from an older man with acute or convalescent COVID-19. V is TRBV25-1 and J is TRBJ1-4, with D possibly being TRBD1 (6 bases). The CDR3 sequence is CASSGQSTNEKLFF. Written as DNA, the CDR3 is TGTGCCAGCAGCGGACAGTCAACTAATGAAAAACTGTTTTTT. Full variable domain (remainder filled in from reference TRBV25-1 and TRBJ1-4): EADIYQTPRYLVIGTGKKITLECSQTMGHDKMYWYQQDPGMELHLIHYSYGVNSTEKGDLSSESTVSRIRTEHFPLTLESARPSHTSQYLCASSGQSTNEKLFFGSGTQLSVL.